Listed here are 18 T cell receptor beta chains from one sample, sequenced in a study of human T cells and chemical hapten exposure. Time point in this sample: patch test 1, 2 weeks after DPC sensitization. Described treatment: therapeutic diphenylcyclopropenone sensitization with weekly scalp DPC. MiXCR, applied by TCRdb to the RACE reads, yields one record per CDR3 protein. The sample has approximately 80,000 distinct CDR3 sequences; roughly a tenth are singletons. This material consisted of whole blood, taken in connection with sensitization to the hapten diphenylcyclopropenone (DPC). The receptors derive from a woman in her forties or fifties with alopecia areata. Some clones in this sample may be carry-over from other donors' samples.

This clonotype occurred many times. The chain joins TRBV5-4 to TRBJ2-3, with 7 bases fitting TRBD1. Germline loops: CDR1 SGHNT, CDR2 YYREEE (reference sequence). Trimming at V came to 4 bases and at J to 2 bases, leaving 4 bases not matched to a gene. The CDR3 totals 14 residues. The CDR3 DNA reads TGTGCCAGCAGCATCGGACAGGACACAGATACGCAGTATTTT. Its translation is CASSIGQDTDTQYF.

This clonotype has a handful of counts. J is TRBJ2-5 and V is TRBV6-5; 7 nucleotides match TRBD1. The germline V gene encodes CDR1 MNHEY and CDR2 SVGAGI. This CDR3 is built from 14 residues. The J segment lost 5 bases and the V segment lost 5 bases, leaving 8 bases of the junction unmatched. CDR3 nucleotides: TGTGCCAGCAGTACGCTCCGGGACAGTGAGACCCAGTACTTC. As protein: CASSTLRDSETQYF.

Ten or more counts support this clonotype. This chain connects TRBV18 to TRBJ1-5; TRBD1 aligns across 8 bases. Trimming at V came to 4 bases and at J to 5 bases, leaving 7 bases not matched to a gene. The CDR3 is 15 residues long. CDR1 is KGHSH and CDR2 is LQKENI in the germline V gene. The CDR3 nucleotides read TGTGCCAGCTCACTACAGGGGGTATTGCATCAGCCCCAGCATTTT. Residues: CASSLQGVLHQPQHF.

This clonotype was detected ten times or more. The chain is built from TRBV6-2 or TRBV6-3 and TRBJ1-1; D uncertain. The CDR3 contains 13 residues. The V gene's germline CDR1 is MNHEY and CDR2 SVGEGT. V was shortened by 8 bases and J by 0 bases, with 10 bases between the two germline ends. Written as DNA, the CDR3 is TGTGCCAGCGGTGAGAACATGAACACTGAAGCTTTCTTT. Translated: CASGENMNTEAFF.

This clonotype showed up just a few times. V and J are TRBV7-9 and TRBJ2-2; no reliable D call. Germline CDR1 and CDR2: SEHNR and FQNEAQ (reference sequence). This CDR3 contains 15 residues. V was cut by 1 base and J by 0 bases, with 6 bases left in between. CDR3 bases: TGTGCCAGCAGCTTAGTACGGACGAACACCGGGGAGCTGTTTTTT. Protein product: CASSLVRTNTGELFF.

This clonotype was recorded at least ten times. The V gene is TRBV18, the J gene TRBJ2-7, with D possibly being TRBD1 (5 bases). Trimming stripped 3 bases from V and 3 bases from J, with 9 bases between. The CDR3 consists of 13 residues. The V gene's germline CDR1 is KGHSH and CDR2 LQKENI. CDR3 DNA sequence: TGTGCCAGCTCACCCTCGACAGTCTACGAGCAGTACTTC. This encodes CASSPSTVYEQYF.

This clonotype has just a few counts. The chain uses TRBV10-3 and TRBJ2-7; D not resolved. Germline V lookup: CDR1 ENHRY, CDR2 SYGVKD. The ends were cut back, 2 bases at V and 9 bases at J, with 11 bases in the middle. This CDR3 region has 12 residues. The CDR3 reads CAISETDGVQYF. The CDR3 DNA sequence: TGTGCCATCAGTGAGACGGACGGCGTGCAGTACTTC.

The rearrangement uses TRBV7-2 and TRBJ1-1; TRBD1 aligns across 7 bases. The germline V gene encodes CDR1 SGHTA and CDR2 FQGNSA. J was trimmed by 4 bases and V by 3 bases; bases with no gene match: 5. The CDR3 spans 14 residues. In nucleotides, the CDR3 is TGTGCCAGCAGCTTTACAGGGGTGATCACTGAAGCTTTCTTT. Translation: CASSFTGVITEAFF.

There are a few counts of this clonotype. The chain uses TRBV5-1 and TRBJ1-1; D uncertain. Germline CDR1 reads SGHRS; CDR2 reads YFSETQ. CDR3 length equals 14 residues. The V and J ends lost 1 base and 1 base respectively, with 8 bases between them. The CDR3, as DNA: TGCGCCAGCAGCTTGTTCGGACCGAACACTGAAGCTTTCTTT. This encodes CASSLFGPNTEAFF.

This clonotype was recorded at least ten times. CDR3 DNA: TGTGCCAGCAGCGGAACATCGGCAGGGGAGGTCTATGGCTACACCTTC. This translates into CASSGTSAGEVYGYTF. J is TRBJ1-2 and V is TRBV6-2 or TRBV6-3; a weak D match, TRBD1 (6 bases). Between the trimmed V and J ends, which lost 6 bases and 4 bases, there was a span of 21 bases. This CDR3 spans 16 amino acids. The germline V gene has CDR1 MNHEY and CDR2 SVGEGT.

V and J are TRBV6-2 or TRBV6-3 and TRBJ1-2, with a possible D match to TRBD1 (5 bases). Per the germline V gene, CDR1 is MNHEY and CDR2 is SVGEGT. Trimming shortened V by 7 bases and J by 5 bases, and 14 bases separated the two germline ends. The CDR3 is made up of 13 amino acids. CDR3 sequence reads: CASIPSTGYGYTF. The CDR3 DNA is TGTGCCAGCATCCCTTCAACAGGTTATGGCTACACCTTC.

This clonotype was detected a few times. A read error may explain this, as a much larger clone is one base away. This rearrangement joins TRBV20-1 to TRBJ1-6, with a possible D match to TRBD1 (5 bases). Per germline, CDR1 DFQATT and CDR2 SNEGSKA (reference sequence). This CDR3 is 12 amino acids long. The CDR3 reads CSAKGQNSSLHF. In DNA, the CDR3 is TGCAGTGCTAAAGGACAAAATTCATCCCTCCACTTT.

This clonotype appeared a few times. The chain joins TRBV11-2 to TRBJ2-1; D is unresolved. The germline CDR1 and CDR2 sequences are SGHAT and FQNNGV. The ends were cut back, 4 bases at V and 8 bases at J, with 15 bases in the middle. The CDR3 has 14 residues. The DNA for the CDR3 is TGTGCCAGCAGCTATTACATGGGGATAGATGAGCAGTTCTTC. Protein product: CASSYYMGIDEQFF.

This clonotype appeared many times. The chain combines TRBV29-1 with TRBJ2-7, with 9 bases fitting TRBD2. The CDR3 runs to 12 residues. Germline loops: CDR1 SQVTM, CDR2 ANQGSEA. With V trimmed by 4 bases and J by 7 bases, 5 bases remained unmatched. The CDR3 loop is CSVVRLAGEQYF. The CDR3, as DNA: TGCAGCGTTGTGAGGCTAGCGGGAGAGCAGTACTTC.

This clonotype has only a few counts. The chain uses TRBV20-1 and TRBJ2-2; D gene ambiguous. The CDR3 spans 16 residues. Deletions cut 0 bases from V and 0 bases from J, with 11 bases between. Germline V gene data show CDR1 as DFQATT and CDR2 as SNEGSKA (reference sequence). The CDR3 sequence: CSARDLKKANTGELFF. CDR3 coding DNA: TGCAGTGCTAGAGATTTGAAGAAAGCGAACACCGGGGAGCTGTTTTTT.

This clonotype was observed at least ten times. The chain employs TRBV28 and TRBJ2-5; 10 bases align to TRBD1. V lost 3 bases, J lost 7 bases, and 11 bases stayed unmatched. This CDR3 contains 16 residues. Germline CDR1 reads MDHEN; CDR2 reads SYDVKM. CDR3 nucleotide sequence: TGTGCCAGCAGTTTTATGGGACAGGGGATAAGAGGGACCCAGTACTTC. Protein product: CASSFMGQGIRGTQYF. The full variable domain, in which reference TRBV28 and TRBJ2-5 provide the parts outside the CDR3, is DVKVTQSSRYLVKRTGEKVFLECVQDMDHENMFWYRQDPGLGLRLIYFSYDVKMKEKGDIPEGYSVSREKKERFSLILESASTNQTSMYLCASSFMGQGIRGTQYFGPGTRLLVL.

This clonotype was counted a few times. The chain is built from TRBV20-1 and TRBJ1-4, with a weak D call TRBD1 (5 bases). The germline gives CDR1 DFQATT, CDR2 SNEGSKA (reference sequence). This CDR3 has 14 amino acids. Deletions cut 3 bases from V and 3 bases from J, with 11 bases between. The DNA of the CDR3 is TGCAGTGCTAGCGCAATGGGGCCTAATGAAAAACTGTTTTTT. As protein: CSASAMGPNEKLFF.

This clonotype was recorded a few times. V and J are TRBV28 and TRBJ2-7; D ambiguous. V lost 3 bases, J lost 3 bases, and 3 bases lay in between. This CDR3 has 11 residues. In germline, CDR1 is MDHEN, CDR2 SYDVKM. The CDR3 DNA sequence: TGTGCCAGCAGTTTGTACTACGAGCAGTACTTC. Amino acid sequence: CASSLYYEQYF.